This TCR beta chain was profiled in a study of blood T cell repertoires in COVID-19. CDR3 size: 13 residues. With 5 bases clipped from V and 5 bases from J, the junction kept 5 bases outside the gene matches. TCRdb's copy holds only in-frame clones and misses some; the assay was immunoSEQ multiplex PCR. In the table there are some 150,000 clones, 84% of which are singletons. The chain couples TRBV12-3 or TRBV12-4 to TRBJ2-7; 8 nucleotides agree with TRBD2. The clonotype was recovered from a human donor in a cohort sampled during active COVID-19. The sequenced sample was peripheral blood. CDR3 protein: CASSPSGSNEQYV. In nucleotides, the CDR3 is TGTGCCAGCAGTCCAAGCGGGAGTAACGAGCAGTACGTC.